These 18 T cell receptor beta chains were all obtained from the same sample, sequenced in a study of blood T cell repertoires in COVID-19. Clones were sequenced by immunoSEQ multiplex PCR, and TCRdb holds only the in-frame ones, with some missing. The data show approximately 70,000 clones, more than 85% seen once. Sequenced input: peripheral blood. Receptors originate from a human donor with active COVID-19. The donor label of this sample is uncertain.

The V and J genes are TRBV21-1 and TRBJ1-5; the table gives TRBD1 as D, unverified against the DNA. TRBV21-1 is a documented pseudogene. The CDR3 loop spans 13 amino acids. The CDR3 loop is CASSWDRDQPQHF. The CDR3 region has the DNA TGTGCCAGCAGCTGGGACAGGGATCAGCCCCAGCATTTT.

This clone came up once. The identical CDR3 is also encoded by other nucleotide sequences in the sample. The chain joins TRBV28 to TRBJ2-5; the D gene is possibly TRBD1 (5 bases). V was pared by 2 bases and J by 1 base, with 5 bases between. CDR3 length: 13 amino acids. CDR1 and CDR2 from the germline V gene are MDHEN and SYDVKM. The CDR3 is CASSLRGQETQYF. CDR3 nucleotides: TGTGCCAGCAGTTTAAGGGGCCAAGAGACCCAGTACTTC.

This clone was seen more than once but under ten times. The chain employs TRBV23-1 and TRBJ2-7; D is unresolved. Being an ORF, TRBV23-1 has a function that is uncertain. The V end was cut by 0 bases, the J end by 4 bases, with 7 bases between. The CDR3 has 13 amino acids. CDR3 protein: CASSQSKSYEQYF. CDR3 bases: TGCGCCAGCAGTCAATCGAAGAGTTACGAGCAGTACTTC.

The chain uses TRBV4-1 and TRBJ1-1; TRBD1 agrees at 8 bases. Trimming cost V 3 bases and J 1 base; bases outside gene matches: 4. This CDR3 comprises 15 residues. Looked up from germline, CDR1 is MGHRA and CDR2 is YSYEKL. In DNA form, the CDR3 reads TGCGCCAGCAGCCAGGGACAGGCGGCGAACACTGAAGCTTTCTTT. Translated, it gives CASSQGQAANTEAFF.

V and J are TRBV6-5 and TRBJ2-7, with D possibly being TRBD1 (5 bases). The CDR3 is made up of 14 amino acids. Germline CDR1 reads MNHEY; CDR2 reads SVGAGI. V gave up 6 bases and J gave up 2 bases, with 14 bases separating them. The DNA for the CDR3 is TGTGCCAGCAGCCCCCCCGGACAAACCTACGAGCAGTACTTC. It specifies CASSPPGQTYEQYF.

This rearrangement joins TRBV11-2 to TRBJ1-2, with 7 bases matching TRBD1. This CDR3 contains 15 residues. The V gene's germline CDR1 is SGHAT and CDR2 FQNNGV. V dropped 4 bases and J dropped 7; count of bases not matched to a gene: 12. CDR3 protein: CASSSRQGDLAGYTF. CDR3 nucleotides: TGTGCCAGCAGCTCACGTCAGGGGGATTTGGCTGGCTACACCTTC.

The CDR3: CASSLAGLVPGYTQYF. As DNA, the CDR3 is TGTGCCAGCAGCTTAGCGGGACTAGTCCCCGGGTATACGCAGTATTTT. The rearrangement joins TRBV7-2 to TRBJ2-3, with 8 bases that match TRBD2. The V segment lost 0 bases and the J segment 7 bases; nucleotides outside the gene matches: 9. The CDR3 spans 16 residues. Germline CDR1 reads SGHTA; CDR2 reads FQGNSA.

This sequence joins TRBV28 and TRBJ2-2, with TRBD1 matching 7 bases. Germline V CDR1 and CDR2: MDHEN, SYDVKM. CDR3 length equals 15 residues. V was clipped by 5 bases and J by 4 bases; unmatched bases: 7. The CDR3 sequence is CASSPGTVGTGELFF. CDR3 bases: TGTGCCAGCAGTCCCGGGACAGTAGGCACCGGGGAGCTGTTTTTT.

The V and J genes are TRBV30 and TRBJ1-5; D call uncertain. V was pared by 0 bases and J by 3 bases, with 6 bases between. The CDR3 consists of 13 residues. The germline CDR1 and CDR2 sequences are GTSNPN and SVGIG (reference sequence). CDR3 nucleotide sequence: TGTGCCTGGAGTGTACAAAACAATCAGCCCCAGCATTTT. Its translation is CAWSVQNNQPQHF.

The CDR3 coding sequence is TGTGCCAGCACCAAGGGACTGAGTCATTCACCCCTCCACTTT. It encodes CASTKGLSHSPLHF. The V gene is TRBV6-5, the J gene TRBJ1-6, with a possible D match to TRBD1 (5 bases). Germline V CDR1 and CDR2: MNHEY, SVGAGI. Between the trimmed V and J ends, which lost 7 bases and 8 bases, there was a span of 15 bases. The CDR3 totals 14 residues.

This clone has more than one count but fewer than ten. The same CDR3 also results from other DNA sequences found in this sample. This chain connects TRBV15 to TRBJ1-2; a weak D match, TRBD1 (5 bases). CDR3 length: 14 residues. The germline gives CDR1 LNHNV, CDR2 YYDKDF (reference sequence). Between the trimmed V and J ends, which lost 0 bases and 5 bases, there was a span of 10 bases. The CDR3 loop reads CATSRDRVGYGYTF. The CDR3 nucleotides are TGTGCCACCAGCAGAGACAGGGTTGGGTATGGCTACACCTTC.

The rearrangement uses TRBV7-9 and TRBJ1-2, with TRBD1 identical over 7 bases. The CDR3 runs 13 residues. The germline V gene has CDR1 SEHNR and CDR2 FQNEAQ (reference sequence). V gave up 0 bases and J gave up 7 bases; unmatched junction bases: 2. CDR3 region: CASSLAQGGGYTF. Here the CDR3 DNA reads TGTGCCAGCAGCTTAGCCCAGGGGGGTGGCTACACCTTC.

This chain connects TRBV24-1 to TRBJ2-1, with 7 bases that match TRBD2. The V gene's germline CDR1 is KGHDR and CDR2 SFDVKD. Germline trimming cut 4 bases from V and 4 bases from J; bases unmatched to any gene: 9. This CDR3 has 16 residues. The CDR3: CATSESGGGGYNEQFF. CDR3 coding DNA: TGTGCCACCAGTGAAAGCGGAGGCGGGGGTTACAATGAGCAGTTCTTC.

The V call is TRBV5-5, the J call TRBJ2-7; D possibly corresponds to TRBD2 (6 bases). The V gene's germline CDR1 is SGHKS and CDR2 YYEKEE (reference sequence). CDR3 length: 15 amino acids. The V end lost 5 bases, the J end lost 7 bases, and 22 bases lay between the germline ends. The CDR3 DNA reads as TGTGCCAGCAGTCGTTCCGGGGGTAGAACAAGGGAGCAGTACTTC. It is translated as CASSRSGGRTREQYF. The full variable domain, with the rest looked up from reference TRBV5-5 and TRBJ2-7, is DAGVTQSPTHLIKTRGQQVTLRCSPISGHKSVSWYQQVLGQGPQFIFQYYEKEERGRGNFPDRFSARQFPNYSSELNVNALLLGDSALYLCASSRSGGRTREQYFGPGTRLTVT.

The chain combines TRBV24-1 with TRBJ2-3; TRBD2 aligns across 9 bases. After removal of 8 bases from V and 4 bases from J, the junction contained 3 bases not matched to a gene. This CDR3 has 13 residues. CDR1 is KGHDR and CDR2 is SFDVKD in the germline V gene. The CDR3 sequence is CATTAGGSDTQYF. The CDR3 nucleotides read TGTGCCACCACTGCGGGAGGGTCAGATACGCAGTATTTT.

The rearrangement links TRBV28 to TRBJ1-5; D remains unclear. V gave up 6 bases and J gave up 4 bases, with 7 bases separating them. This CDR3 comprises 12 residues. Looked up from germline, CDR1 is MDHEN and CDR2 is SYDVKM. The DNA for the CDR3 is TGTGCCAGCAGGAGCGTAAATCAGCCCCAGCATTTT. Translated, it gives CASRSVNQPQHF. Full variable domain (outside the CDR3, taken from reference TRBV28 and TRBJ1-5): DVKVTQSSRYLVKRTGEKVFLECVQDMDHENMFWYRQDPGLGLRLIYFSYDVKMKEKGDIPEGYSVSREKKERFSLILESASTNQTSMYLCASRSVNQPQHFGDGTRLSIL.

The chain is built from TRBV19 and TRBJ1-5; the D gene is possibly TRBD1 (6 bases). V was trimmed by 4 bases and J by 0 bases, leaving 13 bases between them. The CDR3 totals 16 residues. The germline gives CDR1 LNHDA, CDR2 SQIVND (reference sequence). The DNA of the CDR3 is TGTGCCAGTAGTACCCCCGGACAGCCTAGCAATCAGCCCCAGCATTTT. This translates into CASSTPGQPSNQPQHF.

CDR3 nucleotides: TGTGCCAGCAGTTTACGGGATGCAACTAATGAAAAACTGTTTTTT. It translates to CASSLRDATNEKLFF. This rearrangement joins TRBV28 to TRBJ1-4; D is ambiguous. With 2 bases removed from V and 0 bases from J, the gap between germline ends came to 7 bases. The CDR3 covers 15 residues. The V gene's germline CDR1 is MDHEN and CDR2 SYDVKM.